What follows are 29 T cell receptor beta chains derived from one specimen sequenced in a study of blood T cell repertoires in COVID-19. Libraries were prepared by immunoSEQ multiplex PCR; TCRdb keeps only in-frame clonotypes and omits some of them. In the table there are more than 250,000 clones, roughly 90% of which are singletons. The sequenced sample was PBMCs or T cells enriched from blood (not recorded which). The receptors were gathered from a woman between 25 and 40 years old who had recovered from COVID-19.

J is TRBJ2-2 and V is TRBV4-3, with 8 bases that match TRBD2. CDR1 LGHNA and CDR2 YSLEER come from the germline V gene. Losses at the gene ends were 0 bases for V and 6 bases for J; bases not matched to a gene: 3. This CDR3 region has 15 residues. The DNA for the CDR3 is TGCGCCAGCAGCCAAGAGGTCGGGGGGGCCGGGGAGCTGTTTTTT. Translation: CASSQEVGGAGELFF.

This chain uses TRBV28 with TRBJ2-7, with D perhaps matching TRBD2 (6 bases). CDR3 size: 15 residues. The germline CDR1 and CDR2 sequences are MDHEN and SYDVKM. Trimming removed 0 bases from V and 0 bases from J, with 9 bases in between. The CDR3 is CASSLWAGSSYEQYF. The CDR3 bases are TGTGCCAGCAGTTTATGGGCCGGGAGCTCCTACGAGCAGTACTTC.

This chain connects TRBV4-1 to TRBJ1-2, with unresolved D. Deletions cut 0 bases from V and 2 bases from J, with 7 bases between. The CDR3 is 14 amino acids. Germline V lookup: CDR1 MGHRA, CDR2 YSYEKL. In nucleotides, the CDR3 is TGCGCCAGCAGCCAAGAATGGAGAAACTATGGCTACACCTTC. Its protein is CASSQEWRNYGYTF.

The V and J genes are TRBV11-3 and TRBJ2-7; 10 positions agree with TRBD2. The trim removed 1 base at V and 7 bases at J, leaving 1 base unmatched. The CDR3 contains 13 residues. CDR1 and CDR2 from the germline V gene are SGHNT and YENEEA. The CDR3 nucleotides read TGTGCCAGCAGCTTAGGTAGCGGGAGGGAGCAGTACTTC. Translating it yields CASSLGSGREQYF.

The chain has TRBV11-3 and TRBJ2-1; 13 nucleotides match TRBD2. Germline trimming cut 0 bases from V and 7 bases from J; bases unmatched to any gene: 12. Per germline, CDR1 SGHNT and CDR2 YENEEA. This CDR3 spans 19 amino acids. The CDR3 nucleotides read TGTGCCAGCAGCTTAGAGGGACGAATACTAGCGGGGGGGCCTAATGAGCAGTTCTTC. Its protein product is CASSLEGRILAGGPNEQFF.

A single count supports this clone. CDR3 sequence reads: CASSPSGTGPYEQYF. For the CDR3, the DNA is TGCGCCAGCAGCCCATCCGGGACAGGACCCTACGAGCAGTACTTC. J is TRBJ2-7 and V is TRBV5-1, with TRBD1 identical over 8 bases. Germline loops: CDR1 SGHRS, CDR2 YFSETQ. The CDR3 sequence is 15 residues long. Trimming cost V 4 bases and J 2 bases; bases outside gene matches: 8.

The chain employs TRBV7-8 and TRBJ1-5; D is undetermined. Germline V gene lookup returns CDR1 SGHVS and CDR2 FQNEAQ. The V end lost 5 bases, the J end lost 5 bases, and 10 bases lay between the germline ends. This CDR3 region has 13 residues. CDR3 residues: CASSRHYDQPQHF. The CDR3 DNA reads TGTGCCAGCAGCCGCCACTACGATCAGCCCCAGCATTTT.

This chain links TRBV19 with TRBJ2-1, with TRBD2 matching over 7 bases. The germline V gene encodes CDR1 LNHDA and CDR2 SQIVND (reference sequence). This CDR3 spans 17 amino acids. The ends lost 6 bases at V and 5 bases at J; junction bases unmatched: 16. The CDR3 DNA sequence: TGTGCCAGTAGCTTCAGACGGGGGGAGAGTGACAACAATGAGCAGTTCTTC. Its protein is CASSFRRGESDNNEQFF.

This chain uses TRBV4-1 with TRBJ1-5; the D is unclear. The germline CDR1 and CDR2 sequences are MGHRA and YSYEKL. The CDR3 totals 16 residues. V shed 0 bases and J shed 2 bases, with 11 bases lying between them. CDR3 sequence (DNA): TGCGCCAGCAGCCAAGAAGCGACCTCGGGCAATCAGCCCCAGCATTTT. It yields the protein CASSQEATSGNQPQHF.

The chain carries TRBV7-8 and TRBJ2-2; 9 nucleotides line up with TRBD1. The V and J ends lost 6 bases and 3 bases, in that order; junction bases with no gene match: 5. The CDR3 spans 15 residues. The germline gives CDR1 SGHVS, CDR2 FQNEAQ. CDR3 loop: CASSQGTGHTGELFF. DNA for the CDR3: TGTGCCAGCAGTCAGGGGACAGGGCACACCGGGGAGCTGTTTTTT.

The V call is TRBV29-1, the J call TRBJ2-7; 7 bases agree with TRBD1. CDR1 and CDR2 (germline): SQVTM, ANQGSEA. V lost 7 bases to trimming and J lost 6 bases; unmatched junction nucleotides: 6. The CDR3 covers 11 residues. The CDR3 nucleotides read TGCAGCGGCATGACAGGGCGCGAGCAGTACTTC. It translates to CSGMTGREQYF.

The V gene is TRBV20-1, the J gene TRBJ1-1, with TRBD1 as a possible D gene (6 bases). The germline gives CDR1 DFQATT, CDR2 SNEGSKA (reference sequence). There are 13 residues in the CDR3. Trimming removed 3 bases at V and 8 bases at J, with 16 bases between. CDR3: CSASVTGTKEAFF. CDR3 bases: TGCAGTGCTAGTGTAACCGGGACAAAAGAAGCTTTCTTT.

V usage is TRBV5-5 and J usage is TRBJ1-2, with 7 positions matching TRBD1. Per the germline V gene, CDR1 is SGHKS and CDR2 is YYEKEE (reference sequence). The V and J ends lost 5 bases and 9 bases, in that order; junction bases with no gene match: 10. The CDR3 runs 13 residues. The CDR3 bases are TGTGCCAGCAGTGATGAGGGACAGCGAAGCTACACCTTC. Its protein product is CASSDEGQRSYTF.

The sample holds one count of this clone. This chain links TRBV20-1 with TRBJ1-2; D call uncertain. This CDR3 is 11 amino acids long. Germline CDR1 reads DFQATT; CDR2 reads SNEGSKA (reference sequence). Deletions cut 3 bases from V and 8 bases from J, with 10 bases between. The DNA of the CDR3 is TGCAGTGCTAGTTTTCCCGAGGGCTACACCTTC. Amino acid sequence: CSASFPEGYTF.

The gene calls are TRBV6-4 and TRBJ1-1, with 9 bases that match TRBD1. The V and J ends lost 3 bases and 4 bases, in that order; junction bases with no gene match: 9. The CDR3 spans 16 residues. The germline V gene encodes CDR1 MRHNA and CDR2 SNTAGT. The CDR3 here is CASSEGTGLGGTEAFF. CDR3 nucleotide sequence: TGTGCCAGCAGTGAGGGGACAGGGTTAGGCGGCACTGAAGCTTTCTTT.

The chain combines TRBV4-3 with TRBJ2-4; TRBD1 matches 8 bases. The CDR3 runs to 15 residues. V was clipped by 1 base and J by 5 bases; unmatched bases: 4. Germline V CDR1 and CDR2: LGHNA, YSLEER. The CDR3 bases are TGCGCCAGCAGCCAAGGGACAGGGACCGAAAACATTCAGTACTTC. This sequence encodes CASSQGTGTENIQYF.

V usage is TRBV5-1 and J usage is TRBJ2-1; TRBD2 agrees at 11 bases. This CDR3 comprises 15 residues. The germline CDR1 and CDR2 sequences are SGHRS and YFSETQ. Trimming removed 3 bases from V and 5 bases from J; junction bases left unmatched: 4. CDR3 residues: CASSSLAGVNNEQFF. For the CDR3, the DNA is TGCGCCAGCAGCTCACTAGCGGGGGTTAACAATGAGCAGTTCTTC.

The chain joins TRBV28 to TRBJ2-3, with D possibly TRBD2 on 6 matching bases. The CDR3 spans 15 residues. Germline values: CDR1 MDHEN, CDR2 SYDVKM. The ends were cut back, 7 bases at V and 2 bases at J, with 16 bases in the middle. CDR3 coding DNA: TGTGCCAGCACCCTTGCGGGGCCGTCCACAGATACGCAGTATTTT. Encoded protein: CASTLAGPSTDTQYF. The full variable domain, its missing parts supplied by reference TRBV28 and TRBJ2-3, is DVKVTQSSRYLVKRTGEKVFLECVQDMDHENMFWYRQDPGLGLRLIYFSYDVKMKEKGDIPEGYSVSREKKERFSLILESASTNQTSMYLCASTLAGPSTDTQYFGPGTRLTVL.

CDR3 nucleotides: TGTGCCAGCAGCCCCTGGGACTTCTTGAACACTGAAGCTTTCTTT. Protein: CASSPWDFLNTEAFF. The chain employs TRBV5-5 and TRBJ1-1; TRBD1 is a possible D gene (5 bases). This CDR3 is 15 amino acids long. V was cut by 4 bases and J by 0 bases, with 13 bases left in between. Germline-derived CDR1 and CDR2 are SGHKS and YYEKEE (reference sequence).

The count of this clone is one. This sequence joins TRBV2 and TRBJ2-1; TRBD2 matches at 10 bases. This CDR3 region has 15 residues. Trimming cost V 5 bases and J 10 bases; bases outside gene matches: 11. Germline V gene lookup returns CDR1 SNHLY and CDR2 FYNNEI. The CDR3 sequence is CASSPQAGGPREQFF. Here the CDR3 DNA reads TGTGCCAGCAGTCCACAAGCGGGGGGGCCTAGGGAGCAGTTCTTC.

This rearrangement joins TRBV28 to TRBJ1-5; the D gene is possibly TRBD1 (6 bases). This CDR3 spans 14 amino acids. The germline CDR1 and CDR2 sequences are MDHEN and SYDVKM. Trimming stripped 5 bases from V and 0 bases from J, with 8 bases between. CDR3 region: CASSGTFSNQPQHF. DNA for the CDR3: TGTGCCAGCAGTGGGACATTTAGCAATCAGCCCCAGCATTTT.

Here the CDR3 reads CASSLNGGGPIYNEQFF. The DNA for the CDR3 is TGTGCCAGCAGTTTAAATGGCGGGGGGCCAATCTACAATGAGCAGTTCTTC. V is TRBV27 and J is TRBJ2-1, with TRBD2 matching over 8 bases. This CDR3 has 17 residues. Germline-derived CDR1 and CDR2 are MNHEY and SMNVEV (reference sequence). The junction had 9 bases not matched to a gene; V was cut back by 2 bases and J by 3 bases.

This sequence joins TRBV5-8 and TRBJ2-5; 8 bases match TRBD2. Trimming took 0 bases from V and 5 from J; bases not matched to a gene: 6. The V gene's germline CDR1 is SGHTS and CDR2 YDEGEE. The CDR3 extends over 15 amino acids. In DNA form, the CDR3 reads TGTGCCAGCAGCTTGGGACTAGCGATCAGGGAGACCCAGTACTTC. Translating gives CASSLGLAIRETQYF. The full variable domain, its missing parts supplied by reference TRBV5-8 and TRBJ2-5, is EAGVTQSPTHLIKTRGQQATLRCSPISGHTSVYWYQQALGLGLQFLLWYDEGEERNRGNFPPRFSGRQFPNYSSELNVNALELEDSALYLCASSLGLAIRETQYFGPGTRLLVL.

This chain connects TRBV6-2 or TRBV6-3 to TRBJ2-3, with 11 bases aligning to TRBD2. CDR1 MNHEY and CDR2 SVGEGT come from the germline V gene. V was pared by 4 bases and J by 5 bases, with 8 bases of the junction left unmatched. The CDR3 is made up of 16 amino acids. The CDR3 DNA is TGTGCCAGCAGTTGGACTAGCGGGCCTTCGGGAGATACGCAGTATTTT. It encodes CASSWTSGPSGDTQYF.

The V gene is TRBV28, the J gene TRBJ1-2, with D uncertain. This CDR3 spans 12 amino acids. Trimming took off 5 bases at V and 8 bases at J, with 12 bases between the two ends. CDR1 and CDR2 (germline): MDHEN, SYDVKM. In DNA form, the CDR3 reads TGTGCCAGCAGTCTCCGGGAGCGCGGCTACACCTTC. Its protein product is CASSLRERGYTF.

The rearrangement links TRBV7-9 to TRBJ1-2; D is possibly TRBD1 (6 bases). Trimming shortened V by 5 bases and J by 6 bases, and 13 bases separated the two germline ends. CDR3 length: 13 residues. CDR1 is SEHNR, CDR2 FQNEAQ, per germline (reference sequence). The CDR3: CASSLGGQDGYTF. In nucleotides, the CDR3 is TGTGCCAGCAGCCTTGGGGGCCAGGATGGCTACACCTTC.

This chain joins TRBV18 and TRBJ2-5; tentatively, D is TRBD2 (5 bases). Germline assignment: CDR1 KGHSH and CDR2 LQKENI. The CDR3 runs to 13 residues. The V end lost 5 bases, the J end lost 2 bases, and 9 bases lay between the germline ends. CDR3 nucleotide sequence: TGTGCCAGCTCAGGATCGGGACAAGAGACCCAGTACTTC. Protein product: CASSGSGQETQYF. The full variable domain, rest sourced from reference TRBV18 and TRBJ2-5, is NAGVMQNPRHLVRRRGQEARLRCSPMKGHSHVYWYRQLPEEGLKFMVYLQKENIIDESGMPKERFSAEFPKEGPSILRIQQVVRGDSAAYFCASSGSGQETQYFGPGTRLLVL.

This clone was seen once. This chain connects TRBV30 to TRBJ1-1, with 7 bases matching TRBD1. The CDR3 covers 16 residues. The J segment lost 1 base and the V segment lost 2 bases, leaving 10 bases of the junction unmatched. CDR1 and CDR2 from the germline V gene are GTSNPN and SVGIG (reference sequence). The CDR3, as DNA: TGTGCCTGGAGTACGCCGGGACAGCCAACGAACACTGAAGCTTTCTTT. The encoded protein is CAWSTPGQPTNTEAFF. The complete variable domain, with remaining parts taken from reference TRBV30 and TRBJ1-1, reads SQTIHQWPATLVQPVGSPLSLECTVEGTSNPNLYWYRQAAGRGLQLLFYSVGIGQISSEVPQNLSASRPQDRQFILSSKKLLLSDSGFYLCAWSTPGQPTNTEAFFGQGTRLTVV.

The rearrangement uses TRBV28 and TRBJ1-5; D may be TRBD1 (6 bases). Trimming took off 5 bases at V and 6 bases at J, with 20 bases between the two ends. This CDR3 is built from 16 residues. CDR1 and CDR2 from the germline V gene are MDHEN and SYDVKM. CDR3 nucleotides: TGTGCCAGCAGTCCACTAGCGGGGGCGTGCAGTCAGCCCCAGCATTTT. Amino acid sequence: CASSPLAGACSQPQHF.